This T cell receptor (beta chain) was sequenced during a study of blood T cell repertoires in COVID-19. Background on the study: There were acute and convalescent COVID-19 samples, and they came from the United States, Italy and Spain. In each case, the material was cDNA or gDNA derived from T cells, B-cell-depleted T cells, or PBMCs.

As processed by the authors: For nucleated cells, counts were estimated from reference gene primer amplification. The assay was immunoSEQ multiplex PCR, and TCRdb's table has in-frame clones only and misses some. D and trimming come from the DNA, and the V and J calls and clone size come from that table. The sample comprises tens of thousands of clones, roughly 86% of which are singletons, and around 4.5% rests with the top ten. The CDR3 runs 16 residues. CDR1 is LGHDT, CDR2 YNNKEL, per germline (reference sequence). Germline trimming cut 3 bases from V and 2 bases from J; bases unmatched to any gene: 8.

The specimen sequenced was peripheral blood. The receptor's source is a man aged 45-60 years with active or convalescent COVID-19. The V gene is TRBV3-1 (or the pseudogene TRBV3-2), the J gene TRBJ2-5, with 8 bases that match TRBD1. The CDR3 protein is CASSQARTGSQETQYF. DNA of the CDR3: TGTGCCAGCAGCCAGGCCCGGACAGGGAGTCAAGAGACCCAGTACTTC.